This T cell receptor (beta chain) came from a study of shared clonotypes between healthy human individuals. The trim removed 6 bases at V and 1 base at J, leaving 11 bases unmatched. This CDR3 spans 16 amino acids. Germline V gene lookup returns CDR1 SGHRS and CDR2 YFSETQ. This table comes from immunoSEQ multiplex PCR, and its TCRdb copy is limited to in-frame clones, with some not included. The sample yields about 1.5 million clones, approximately 98% seen once. Sequencing was done on a sample of naive CD4+ T cells sorted from blood. Subset reported: CD45RA+ positively selected. The gene calls are TRBV5-1 and TRBJ2-7; TRBD1 aligns across 9 bases. The TCR sequence derives from a man aged 25-40 years in good health. This chain's CDR3 is CASTLGAGTGSYEQYF. The CDR3 nucleotides read TGCGCCAGCACCCTGGGGGCCGGGACAGGGTCCTACGAGCAGTACTTC.